The clone carrying this TCR beta chain is a singleton in its sample. What it recognizes is unknown. This specimen belongs to a study of T cell responses to AZD1222 COVID-19 vaccine. Findings and caveats of the study: Spike-specific TCR breadth and depth were elevated following two AZD1222 doses.

Profiled with immunoSEQ multiplex PCR; TCRdb holds only in-frame clones, not every one. Counted here are 100,000 or so clones, around nine tenths occurring once; the ten biggest clones make up around 12%. The CDR3 covers 16 residues. J gave up 1 base and V 6 bases, and 11 bases lay outside the gene matches. Germline V gene lookup returns CDR1 MNHNY and CDR2 SVGAGI (reference sequence). The sample was peripheral blood, taken on day 0 of AZD1222 vaccination. This receptor was taken from an adult in good health. V gene TRBV6-6 combines with J gene TRBJ1-2, with 7 bases that match TRBD1. The CDR3 nucleotides read TGTGCCAGCAGGGGAGGGGACAGAGCCTTTAACTATGGCTACACCTTC. Translated: CASRGGDRAFNYGYTF.